These 8 T cell receptor beta chains came from one sample sequenced in a study of cytomegalovirus exposure and HLA in healthy donors. In the PCR, 60 Vbeta and 13 Jbeta primers were used. Method: immunoSEQ multiplex PCR; TCRdb's copy keeps in-frame clones and lacks some. The data contain about 120,000 clones, about 80% of them singletons. The sample comprised PBMCs. These receptors all come from a male donor in good health and CMV-seronegative.

This clone was picked up one time. The J gene is TRBJ2-1, the V gene TRBV6-6, with 11 bases aligning to TRBD2. The CDR3 has 15 amino acids. Germline-derived CDR1 and CDR2 are MNHNY and SVGAGI (reference sequence). V lost 5 bases to trimming and J lost 7 bases; unmatched junction nucleotides: 7. CDR3 protein: CASSTTGLAGNEQFF. CDR3 nucleotides: TGTGCCAGCAGTACGACAGGACTAGCGGGTAATGAGCAGTTCTTC.

This chain links TRBV9 with TRBJ1-2; weak D call: TRBD1 (5 bases). CDR1 is SGDLS and CDR2 is YYNGEE in the germline V gene. V dropped 1 base and J dropped 0 bases, with 10 bases sitting between them. The CDR3 spans 15 residues. DNA of the CDR3: TGTGCCAGCAGCGTAAGCCCAGGGTCTAACTATGGCTACACCTTC. Amino acid sequence: CASSVSPGSNYGYTF.

This sequence joins TRBV7-9 and TRBJ1-3; D ambiguous. Germline V CDR1 and CDR2: SEHNR, FQNEAQ (reference sequence). The CDR3 loop spans 16 amino acids. The V end was cut by 5 bases, the J end by 0 bases, with 14 bases between. CDR3 residues: CASSGGKPGSGNTIYF. DNA for the CDR3: TGTGCCAGCAGCGGAGGGAAGCCCGGCTCTGGAAACACCATATATTTT.

The chain carries TRBV6-6 and TRBJ2-7; no firm D call. The CDR3 extends over 13 amino acids. V gave up 6 bases and J gave up 0 bases, with 9 bases separating them. Germline V gene lookup returns CDR1 MNHNY and CDR2 SVGAGI (reference sequence). CDR3 region: CASSPVSSYEQYF. The CDR3 region has the DNA TGTGCCAGCAGCCCCGTTAGCTCCTACGAGCAGTACTTC.

The chain is built from TRBV6-1 and TRBJ2-7; no reliable D call. This CDR3 has 13 amino acids. The germline gives CDR1 MNHNS, CDR2 SASEGT. The ends were cut back, 5 bases at V and 0 bases at J, with 8 bases in the middle. CDR3 sequence: CASSPSYSYEQYF. CDR3 in DNA: TGTGCCAGCAGTCCTTCCTACTCCTACGAGCAGTACTTC.

V is TRBV27 and J is TRBJ1-1; TRBD1 might be the D (5 bases). Germline V CDR1 and CDR2: MNHEY, SMNVEV (reference sequence). There are 13 residues in the CDR3. V was shortened by 7 bases and J by 0 bases, with 9 bases between the two germline ends. Here the CDR3 DNA reads TGTGCCAGCACCCAGGGCATGAACACTGAAGCTTTCTTT. This gives the protein CASTQGMNTEAFF.

This clone has only one observation. This chain joins TRBV28 and TRBJ2-6; tentatively, D is TRBD2 (6 bases). V lost 6 bases to trimming and J lost 3 bases, with 12 bases between them. The CDR3 runs to 15 residues. The germline CDR1 and CDR2 sequences are MDHEN and SYDVKM. DNA of the CDR3: TGTGCCAGCAGCCTGGGAGGAAGTGGGGCCAACGTCCTGACTTTC. It codes for CASSLGGSGANVLTF.

This clone was detected only a few times. The chain couples TRBV11-3 to TRBJ1-3; TRBD1 matches at 8 bases. Unmatched junction bases numbered 9, after V lost 5 bases and J lost 0 bases. The V gene's germline CDR1 is SGHNT and CDR2 YENEEA. The CDR3 totals 17 residues. CDR3: CASSQGTGGLSGNTIYF. DNA for the CDR3: TGTGCCAGCAGCCAAGGAACAGGGGGACTCTCTGGAAACACCATATATTTT.